This T cell receptor beta chain was identified in a study of human T cells and chemical hapten exposure. Overall study: Alopecia areata, totalis or universalis was found in mostly female patients.

Noted time point: patch test 2, 6 weeks after DPC sensitization. Described treatment: therapeutic diphenylcyclopropenone sensitization with weekly scalp DPC. This clonotype came up a few times. Attachment of unique molecular identifiers to individual cDNA molecules was performed in the library. TCRdb re-called the RACE reads with MiXCR, one entry per CDR3 protein. Of more than 85,000 distinct CDR3 sequences listed, 9% to 9.5% are singletons. The source is a woman between 35 and 50 years old with alopecia areata. Some clones in this sample may be carry-over from other donors' samples. The source material was whole blood, sampled in connection with sensitization to the hapten diphenylcyclopropenone (DPC).

CDR3 coding DNA: TGCGCCAGCAGCTTGGAGCAGGGATACACCGGGGAGCTGTTTTTT. This gives the protein CASSLEQGYTGELFF. The rearrangement joins TRBV5-1 to TRBJ2-2; D is perhaps TRBD1 (5 bases). The CDR3 totals 15 residues. Germline assignment: CDR1 SGHRS and CDR2 YFSETQ. Trimming took 0 bases from V and 3 from J, leaving 9 bases between them.